These 13 T cell receptor beta chains share one sample of origin, sequenced in a study of spatial heterogeneity in lung cancer. Time point reported: sample taken at primary tumor resection. A single record per CDR3 protein comes from TCRdb applying MiXCR to the 5' RACE reads. The repertoire includes 40,000 to 50,000 distinct CDR3 sequences, roughly 13% of them detected once, and 55% to 65% sits in the top ten. The input for sequencing was PBMCs, taken at surgery. These receptors originate from a male donor with early-stage non-small cell lung cancer.

The genes are TRBV29-1 and TRBJ2-5; 11 nucleotides line up with TRBD2. The CDR3 is 19 amino acids. The germline V gene encodes CDR1 SQVTM and CDR2 ANQGSEA. V lost 0 bases to trimming and J lost 5 bases; unmatched junction nucleotides: 17. CDR3 region: CSVEDQLAGALRNLETQYF. DNA of the CDR3: TGCAGCGTTGAAGATCAACTAGCGGGGGCCCTCCGGAATTTGGAGACCCAGTACTTC.

This clonotype was seen only a few times. V is TRBV6-2 or TRBV6-3 and J is TRBJ2-1; 8 bases match TRBD2. The CDR3 is 15 residues long. Germline values: CDR1 MNHEY, CDR2 SVGEGT. V was clipped by 4 bases and J by 8 bases; unmatched bases: 10. The chain's CDR3 is CASSFYGGASDEQFF. The CDR3 DNA follows: TGTGCCAGCAGTTTCTACGGGGGGGCCTCCGATGAGCAGTTCTTC.

In its sample, this clonotype was seen a few times. This chain joins TRBV7-9 and TRBJ1-5; D not certain. The V end lost 1 base, the J end lost 6 bases, and 4 bases lay between the germline ends. Germline V gene sequence: CDR1 SEHNR, CDR2 FQNEAQ (reference sequence). CDR3 length: 12 amino acids. The CDR3 sequence: CASSLESQPQHF. In DNA form, the CDR3 reads TGTGCCAGCAGCTTAGAGTCTCAGCCCCAGCATTTT.

In its sample, this clonotype was seen a few times. The genes are TRBV5-1 and TRBJ1-6, with a possible D match to TRBD1 (6 bases). Per germline, CDR1 SGHRS and CDR2 YFSETQ. Trimming cost V 5 bases and J 7 bases, with 13 bases left between them. CDR3 length: 14 amino acids. CDR3 sequence reads: CASREQGGNSPLHF. As DNA, the CDR3 is TGCGCCAGCAGGGAACAGGGAGGGAATTCACCCCTCCACTTT. Variable domain in full (rest from reference TRBV5-1 and TRBJ1-6): KAGVTQTPRYLIKTRGQQVTLSCSPISGHRSVSWYQQTPGQGLQFLFEYFSETQRNKGNFPGRFSGRQFSNSRSEMNVSTLELGDSALYLCASREQGGNSPLHFGNGTRLTVT.

Notes on this clonotype: Being one base from a much bigger clone, this may be a read error. The V gene is TRBV7-6, the J gene TRBJ1-6; D unclear. CDR1 and CDR2 (germline): SGHVS, FNYEAQ. This CDR3 spans 12 amino acids. In DNA, the CDR3 is TGTGCCGGCAGCTTAAGGAATTCACCCCTCCACTTT. Its translation is CAGSLRNSPLHF.

The rearrangement links TRBV5-6 to TRBJ2-1; 8 nucleotides match TRBD1. The CDR3 runs to 13 residues. With V trimmed by 0 bases and J by 8 bases, 1 base remained unmatched. Germline-derived CDR1 and CDR2 are SGHDT and YYEEEE. DNA of the CDR3: TGTGCCAGCAGCTTGGAACAGGGGGATGAGCAGTTCTTC. It is translated as CASSLEQGDEQFF.

The table lists this clonotype with a few counts. This chain joins TRBV2 and TRBJ1-2, with 7 nucleotides matching TRBD1. The germline V gene encodes CDR1 SNHLY and CDR2 FYNNEI. With 7 bases clipped from V and 4 bases from J, the junction kept 6 bases outside the gene matches. This CDR3 is built from 13 residues. The chain's CDR3 is CASNRQGGYGYTF. CDR3 coding DNA: TGTGCCAGCAACAGACAGGGAGGCTATGGCTACACCTTC.

This clonotype was observed a handful of times. This rearrangement joins TRBV25-1 to TRBJ1-2; a weak D match, TRBD1 (5 bases). V gave up 5 bases and J gave up 4 bases, with 11 bases separating them. The CDR3 has 13 amino acids. The germline V gene encodes CDR1 MGHDK and CDR2 SYGVNS. The CDR3 sequence: CASSTPGGYGYTF. The CDR3 bases are TGTGCCAGCAGTACCCCGGGGGGCTATGGCTACACCTTC.

The genes are TRBV7-2 and TRBJ2-1, with D hard to call. CDR1 and CDR2 from the germline V gene are SGHTA and FQGNSA. CDR3 length: 15 residues. Trimming removed 0 bases from V and 0 bases from J, with 6 bases in between. Here the CDR3 reads CASSLARSSYNEQFF. DNA for the CDR3: TGTGCCAGCAGCTTAGCCAGGAGCTCCTACAATGAGCAGTTCTTC.

This clonotype was observed at least ten times. The V call is TRBV5-1, the J call TRBJ1-2; TRBD1 matches 10 bases. Per germline, CDR1 SGHRS and CDR2 YFSETQ. V trimming: 5 bases; J trimming: 8 bases; junction bases outside the gene matches: 6. The CDR3 spans 13 residues. CDR3 DNA sequence: TGCGCCAGCAGTCCGGGACAGGGGTTCGGCTACACCTTC. It yields the protein CASSPGQGFGYTF.

At least ten counts were recorded for this clonotype. V gene TRBV24-1 combines with J gene TRBJ1-5; D gene ambiguous. Germline V lookup: CDR1 KGHDR, CDR2 SFDVKD. CDR3 size: 14 residues. Trimming took off 2 bases at V and 6 bases at J, with 10 bases between the two ends. The chain's CDR3 is CATSDSGGVQPQHF. The CDR3 region has the DNA TGTGCCACCAGTGATTCAGGTGGGGTTCAGCCCCAGCATTTT.

This clonotype was recorded at least ten times. The chain has TRBV20-1 and TRBJ1-3, with no clear D. The V gene's germline CDR1 is DFQATT and CDR2 SNEGSKA (reference sequence). The germline V and J ends were trimmed by 3 bases and 4 bases, with 7 bases remaining between them. CDR3 length: 12 residues. CDR3 sequence (DNA): TGCAGTGCTAGCCTACAGGGAAACACCATATATTTT. This encodes CSASLQGNTIYF.

On this clonotype itself: A much larger clone sits a single nucleotide away, making a read error possible. The chain combines TRBV5-1 with TRBJ2-5; TRBD1 might be the D (6 bases). The V gene lost 2 bases and the J gene lost 4 bases, with 12 bases spanning the gap. The CDR3 is made up of 14 amino acids. Germline V lookup: CDR1 SGHRS, CDR2 YFSETQ. The DNA for the CDR3 is TGCGCCAGCAGCTTCGGGACATGGGGAGAGACCCAGTACTTC. Protein sequence: CASSFGTWGETQYF.